This T cell receptor (beta chain) was captured by sequencing in a study of radiation and T cells in renal cell carcinoma. At the level of the study: Nephrectomy followed 15 Gy stereotactic body radiation by 4 weeks. Study-level points and caveats: No pretreatment tumor biopsies were available for baseline clonotypes. In blood, top tumor clones expanded by 2 weeks, shrinking by 4.

The ends were cut back, 3 bases at V and 7 bases at J, with 12 bases in the middle. Germline assignment: CDR1 SGHNT and CDR2 YENEEA. CDR3 length: 13 amino acids. Noted time point: baseline pretreatment blood. Treatment denoted: 15 Gy SBRT to primary tumor, nephrectomy 4 weeks later. Assay: immunoSEQ multiplex PCR; the TCRdb copy retains only in-frame clones and omits some. The sample consists of 130,000 to 150,000 clones, around 90% of them appearing once. This clone was recorded a few times. Its specificity is unknown. The source of this sequence is a woman in her 70s with renal cell carcinoma. The chain uses TRBV11-3 and TRBJ1-2, with D possibly matching TRBD1 (5 bases). The source was blood, collected from a patient whose treatment included radiotherapy and nephrectomy. The CDR3 DNA is TGTGCCAGCAGCTTCGCGGGGGGACGTGGCTACACCTTC. Protein sequence: CASSFAGGRGYTF.